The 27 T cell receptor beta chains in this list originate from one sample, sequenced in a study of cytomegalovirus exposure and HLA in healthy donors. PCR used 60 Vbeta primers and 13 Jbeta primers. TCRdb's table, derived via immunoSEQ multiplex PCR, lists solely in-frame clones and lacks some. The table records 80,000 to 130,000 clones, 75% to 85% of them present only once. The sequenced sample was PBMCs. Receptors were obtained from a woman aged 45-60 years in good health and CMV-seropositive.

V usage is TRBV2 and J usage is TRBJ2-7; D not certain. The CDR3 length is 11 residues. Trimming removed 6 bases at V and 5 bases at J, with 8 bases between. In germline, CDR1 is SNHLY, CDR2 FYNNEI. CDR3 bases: TGTGCCAGCAGAGCCCGGGACGAGCAGTACTTC. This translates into CASRARDEQYF.

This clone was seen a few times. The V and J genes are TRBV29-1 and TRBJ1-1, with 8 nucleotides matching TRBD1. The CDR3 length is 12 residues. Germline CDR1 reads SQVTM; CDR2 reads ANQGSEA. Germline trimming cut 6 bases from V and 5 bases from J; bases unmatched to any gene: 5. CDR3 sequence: CSVRTGRTEAFF. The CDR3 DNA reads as TGCAGCGTGCGGACAGGGAGGACTGAAGCTTTCTTT.

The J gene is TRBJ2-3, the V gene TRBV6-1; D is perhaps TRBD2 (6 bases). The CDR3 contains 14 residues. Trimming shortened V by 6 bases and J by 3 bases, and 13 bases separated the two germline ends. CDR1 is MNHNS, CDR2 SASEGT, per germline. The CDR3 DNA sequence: TGTGCCAGCAGCAGACTAGTGCGGACAGATACGCAGTATTTT. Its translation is CASSRLVRTDTQYF.

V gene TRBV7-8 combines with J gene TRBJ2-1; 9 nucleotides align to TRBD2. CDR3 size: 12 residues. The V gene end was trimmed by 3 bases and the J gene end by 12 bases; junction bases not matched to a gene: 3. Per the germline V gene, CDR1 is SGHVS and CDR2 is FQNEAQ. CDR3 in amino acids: CASSLGAGGQFF. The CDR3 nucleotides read TGTGCCAGCAGCTTGGGAGCGGGGGGGCAGTTCTTC. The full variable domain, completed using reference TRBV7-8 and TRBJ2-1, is GAGVSQSPRYKVAKRGQDVALRCDPISGHVSLFWYQQALGQGPEFLTYFQNEAQLDKSGLPSDRFFAERPEGSVSTLKIQRTQQEDSAVYLCASSLGAGGQFFGPGTRLTVL.

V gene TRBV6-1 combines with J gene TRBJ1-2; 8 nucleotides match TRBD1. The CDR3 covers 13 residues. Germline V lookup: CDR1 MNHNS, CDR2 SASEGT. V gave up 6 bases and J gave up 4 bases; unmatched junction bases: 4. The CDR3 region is CASRPTGGYGYTF. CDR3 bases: TGTGCCAGCAGACCAACAGGGGGCTATGGCTACACCTTC.

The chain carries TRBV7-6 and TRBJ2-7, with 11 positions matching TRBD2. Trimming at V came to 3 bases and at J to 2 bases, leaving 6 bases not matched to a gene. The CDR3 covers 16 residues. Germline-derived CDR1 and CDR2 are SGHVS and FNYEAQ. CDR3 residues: CASSLEIAGGAYEQYF. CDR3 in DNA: TGTGCCAGCAGCTTGGAAATAGCGGGGGGGGCCTACGAGCAGTACTTC.

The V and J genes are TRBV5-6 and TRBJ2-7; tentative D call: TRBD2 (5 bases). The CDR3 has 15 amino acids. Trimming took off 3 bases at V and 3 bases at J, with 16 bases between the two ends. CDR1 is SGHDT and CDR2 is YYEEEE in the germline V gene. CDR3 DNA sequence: TGTGCCAGCAGCTATTCTAGCCAGCTCCTCTACGAGCAGTACTTC. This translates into CASSYSSQLLYEQYF.

For the CDR3, the DNA is TGTGCCAGTAGAAGCCTAGCGGGAACCGTCACCGGGGAGCTGTTTTTT. Protein sequence: CASRSLAGTVTGELFF. The chain recombines TRBV19 with TRBJ2-2, with 9 bases lining up with TRBD2. V shed 6 bases, J shed 4 bases, and the junction held 9 bases outside the gene matches. CDR3 length: 16 residues. Germline CDR1 LNHDA, CDR2 SQIVND (reference sequence).

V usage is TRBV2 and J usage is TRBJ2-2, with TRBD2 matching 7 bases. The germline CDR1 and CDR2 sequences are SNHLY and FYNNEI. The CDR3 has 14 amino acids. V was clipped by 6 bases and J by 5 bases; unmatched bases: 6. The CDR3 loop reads CASSNLAETGELFF. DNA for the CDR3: TGTGCCAGCAGCAACCTAGCGGAGACCGGGGAGCTGTTTTTT.

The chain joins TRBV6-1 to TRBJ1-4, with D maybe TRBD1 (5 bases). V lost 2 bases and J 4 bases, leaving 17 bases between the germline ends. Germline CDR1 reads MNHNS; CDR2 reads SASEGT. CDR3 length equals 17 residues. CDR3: CASSERGSLDVNEKLFF. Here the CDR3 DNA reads TGTGCCAGCAGTGAAAGGGGCAGCCTTGATGTTAATGAAAAACTGTTTTTT.

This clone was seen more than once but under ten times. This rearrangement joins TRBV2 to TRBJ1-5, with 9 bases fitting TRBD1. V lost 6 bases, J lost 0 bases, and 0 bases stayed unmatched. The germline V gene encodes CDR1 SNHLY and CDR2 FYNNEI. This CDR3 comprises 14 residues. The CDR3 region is CASRTGGSNQPQHF. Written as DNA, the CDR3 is TGTGCCAGCAGGACAGGGGGTAGCAATCAGCCCCAGCATTTT.

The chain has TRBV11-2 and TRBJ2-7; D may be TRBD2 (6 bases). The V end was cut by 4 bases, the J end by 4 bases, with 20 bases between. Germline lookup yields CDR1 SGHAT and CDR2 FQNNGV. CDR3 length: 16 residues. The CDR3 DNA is TGTGCCAGCAGCTACCAATCCGGAGGACTACTTTACGAGCAGTACTTC. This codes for CASSYQSGGLLYEQYF.

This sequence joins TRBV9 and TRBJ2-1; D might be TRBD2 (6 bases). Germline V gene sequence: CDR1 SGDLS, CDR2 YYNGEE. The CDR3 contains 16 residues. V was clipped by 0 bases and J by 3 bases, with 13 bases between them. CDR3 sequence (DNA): TGTGCCAGCAGCGTAGAGGGCGGGGACCTCTACAATGAGCAGTTCTTC. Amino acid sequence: CASSVEGGDLYNEQFF.

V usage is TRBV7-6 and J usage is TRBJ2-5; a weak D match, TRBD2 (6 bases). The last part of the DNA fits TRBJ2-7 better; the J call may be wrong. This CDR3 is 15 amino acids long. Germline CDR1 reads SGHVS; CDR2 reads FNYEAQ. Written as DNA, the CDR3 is TGTGCCAGCAGCTTAGCTGGGAGCGGGTACTACGAGCAGTACTTC. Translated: CASSLAGSGYYEQYF.

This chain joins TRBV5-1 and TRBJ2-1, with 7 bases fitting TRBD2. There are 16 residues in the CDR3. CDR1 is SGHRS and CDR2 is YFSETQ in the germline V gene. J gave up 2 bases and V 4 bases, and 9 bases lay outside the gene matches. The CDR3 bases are TGCGCCAGCAGCGGGACTCAGCGGGGCCCCTACAATGAGCAGTTCTTC. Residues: CASSGTQRGPYNEQFF.

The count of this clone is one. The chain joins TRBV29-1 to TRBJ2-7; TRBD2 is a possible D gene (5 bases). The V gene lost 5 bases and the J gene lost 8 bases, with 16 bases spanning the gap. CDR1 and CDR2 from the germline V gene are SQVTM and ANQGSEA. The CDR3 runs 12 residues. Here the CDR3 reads CSVFPRPGKQYF. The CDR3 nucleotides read TGCAGCGTTTTCCCTCGCCCCGGGAAGCAGTACTTC.

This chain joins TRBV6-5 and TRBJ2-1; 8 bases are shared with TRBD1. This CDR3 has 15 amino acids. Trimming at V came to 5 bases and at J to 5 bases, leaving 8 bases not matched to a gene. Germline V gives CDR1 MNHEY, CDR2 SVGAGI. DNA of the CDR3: TGTGCCAGCAGTCCCCCGAGGACAGGGAACAATGAGCAGTTCTTC. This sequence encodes CASSPPRTGNNEQFF.

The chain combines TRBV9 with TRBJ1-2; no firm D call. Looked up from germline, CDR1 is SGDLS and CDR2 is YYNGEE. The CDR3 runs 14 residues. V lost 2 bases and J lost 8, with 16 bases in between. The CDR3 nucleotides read TGTGCCAGCAGCGTGGGAAGCGGCTATAGAGGCTACACCTTC. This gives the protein CASSVGSGYRGYTF.

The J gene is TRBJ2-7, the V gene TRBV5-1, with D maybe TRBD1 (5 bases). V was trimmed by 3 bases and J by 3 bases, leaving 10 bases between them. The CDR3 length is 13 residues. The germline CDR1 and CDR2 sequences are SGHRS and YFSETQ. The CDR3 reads CASSSGHVYEQYF. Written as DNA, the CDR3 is TGCGCCAGCAGCTCCGGACACGTCTACGAGCAGTACTTC.

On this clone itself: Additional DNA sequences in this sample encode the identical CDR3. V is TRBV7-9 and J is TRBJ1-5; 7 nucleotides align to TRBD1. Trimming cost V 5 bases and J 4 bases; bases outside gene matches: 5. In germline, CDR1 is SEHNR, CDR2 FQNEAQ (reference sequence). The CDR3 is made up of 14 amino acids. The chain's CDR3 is CASSPTGSNQPQHF. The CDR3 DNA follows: TGTGCCAGCAGCCCGACAGGGTCAAATCAGCCCCAGCATTTT.

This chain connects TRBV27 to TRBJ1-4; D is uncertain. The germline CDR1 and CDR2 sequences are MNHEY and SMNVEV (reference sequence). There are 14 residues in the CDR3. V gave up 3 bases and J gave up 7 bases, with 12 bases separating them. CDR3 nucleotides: TGTGCCAGCAGTTTCGGAGGGAGCGGTGAAAAACTGTTTTTT. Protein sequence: CASSFGGSGEKLFF.

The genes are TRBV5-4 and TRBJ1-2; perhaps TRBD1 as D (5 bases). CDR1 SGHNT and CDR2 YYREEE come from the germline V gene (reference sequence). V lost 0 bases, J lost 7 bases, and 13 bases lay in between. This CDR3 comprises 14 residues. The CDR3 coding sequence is TGTGCCAGCAGCTTGGCCATAGGGGCAGGTGGCTACACCTTC. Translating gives CASSLAIGAGGYTF.

CDR3 residues: CASSVAVGGVTDTQYF. CDR3 nucleotides: TGTGCCAGCAGCGTAGCAGTAGGGGGGGTCACAGATACGCAGTATTTT. This chain joins TRBV9 and TRBJ2-3, with D perhaps matching TRBD2 (7 bases). Germline-derived CDR1 and CDR2 are SGDLS and YYNGEE. The germline V and J ends were trimmed by 0 bases and 2 bases, with 13 bases remaining between them. This CDR3 region has 16 residues.

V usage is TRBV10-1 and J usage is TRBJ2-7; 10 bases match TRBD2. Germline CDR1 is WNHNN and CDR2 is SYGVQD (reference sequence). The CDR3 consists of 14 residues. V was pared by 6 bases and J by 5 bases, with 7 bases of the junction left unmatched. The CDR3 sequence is CASSASGSTDEQYF. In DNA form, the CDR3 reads TGCGCCAGCAGCGCTAGCGGGAGTACTGACGAGCAGTACTTC.

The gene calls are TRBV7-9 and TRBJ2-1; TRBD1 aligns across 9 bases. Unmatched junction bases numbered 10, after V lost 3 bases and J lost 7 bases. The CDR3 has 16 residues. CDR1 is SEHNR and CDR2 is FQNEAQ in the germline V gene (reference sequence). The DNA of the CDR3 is TGTGCCAGCAGCTTCCGACAGGGGGGCGCGATGAATGAGCAGTTCTTC. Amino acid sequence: CASSFRQGGAMNEQFF.

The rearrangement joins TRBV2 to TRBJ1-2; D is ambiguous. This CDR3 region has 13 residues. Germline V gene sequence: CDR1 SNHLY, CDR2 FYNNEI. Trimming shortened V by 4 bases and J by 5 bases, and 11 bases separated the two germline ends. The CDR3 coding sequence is TGTGCCAGCAGTGGTGGTAGAGGGTATGGCTACACCTTC. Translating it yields CASSGGRGYGYTF.

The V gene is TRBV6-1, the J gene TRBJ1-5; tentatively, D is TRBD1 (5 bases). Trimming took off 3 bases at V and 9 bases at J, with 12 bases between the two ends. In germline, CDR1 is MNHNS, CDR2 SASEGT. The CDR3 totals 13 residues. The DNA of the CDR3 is TGTGCCAGCAGTGATGGGGCGGGGGGGCCCCAGCATTTT. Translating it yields CASSDGAGGPQHF.